This T cell receptor beta chain was recorded in a study of cytomegalovirus exposure and HLA in healthy donors. This PCR relied on a set of 60 Vbeta primers and 13 Jbeta primers. Profiled with immunoSEQ multiplex PCR; TCRdb holds only in-frame clones, not every one. The sample has 100,000 to 140,000 clones, 70% to 80% seen once. Germline-derived CDR1 and CDR2 are LGHNA and YSLEER. Trimming at V came to 4 bases and at J to 1 base, leaving 12 bases not matched to a gene. The CDR3 consists of 17 residues. The genes are TRBV4-3 and TRBJ2-7; 8 nucleotides align to TRBD2. Sequencing was done on a sample of PBMCs. This clonotype was sampled from a man aged 18-30 years in good health and CMV-seronegative. This CDR3 reads CASSPSGGRQVSYEQYF. CDR3 DNA: TGCGCCAGCAGCCCCTCGGGGGGGCGCCAGGTTTCCTACGAGCAGTACTTC.